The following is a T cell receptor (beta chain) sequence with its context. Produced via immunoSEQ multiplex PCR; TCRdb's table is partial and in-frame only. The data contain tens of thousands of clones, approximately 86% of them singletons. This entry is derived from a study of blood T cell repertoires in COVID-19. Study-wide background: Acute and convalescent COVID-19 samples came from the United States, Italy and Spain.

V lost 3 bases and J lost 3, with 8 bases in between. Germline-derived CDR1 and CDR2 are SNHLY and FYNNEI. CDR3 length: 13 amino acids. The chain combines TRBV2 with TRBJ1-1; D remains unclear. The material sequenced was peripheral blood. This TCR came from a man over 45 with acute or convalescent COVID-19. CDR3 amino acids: CASSDPGYTEAFF. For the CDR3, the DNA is TGTGCCAGCAGTGACCCGGGGTACACTGAAGCTTTCTTT.